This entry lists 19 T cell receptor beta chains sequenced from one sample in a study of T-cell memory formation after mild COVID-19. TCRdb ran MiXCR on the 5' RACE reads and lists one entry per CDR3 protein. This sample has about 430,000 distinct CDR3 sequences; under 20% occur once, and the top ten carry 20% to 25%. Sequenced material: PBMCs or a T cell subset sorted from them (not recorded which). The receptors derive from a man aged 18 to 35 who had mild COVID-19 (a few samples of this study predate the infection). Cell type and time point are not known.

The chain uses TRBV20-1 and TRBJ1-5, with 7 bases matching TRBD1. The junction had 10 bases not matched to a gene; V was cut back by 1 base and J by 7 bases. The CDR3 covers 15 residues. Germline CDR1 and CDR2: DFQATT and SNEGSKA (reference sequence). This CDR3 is CSARVRQGSGQPQHF. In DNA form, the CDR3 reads TGCAGTGCTAGAGTTAGACAGGGTTCGGGCCAGCCCCAGCATTTT.

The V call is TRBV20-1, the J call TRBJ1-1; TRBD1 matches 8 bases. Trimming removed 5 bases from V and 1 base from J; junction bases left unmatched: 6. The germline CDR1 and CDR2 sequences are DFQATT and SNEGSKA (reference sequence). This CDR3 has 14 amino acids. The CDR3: CSAGTGQGNTEAFF. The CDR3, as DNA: TGCAGTGCTGGAACAGGACAGGGGAACACTGAAGCTTTCTTT.

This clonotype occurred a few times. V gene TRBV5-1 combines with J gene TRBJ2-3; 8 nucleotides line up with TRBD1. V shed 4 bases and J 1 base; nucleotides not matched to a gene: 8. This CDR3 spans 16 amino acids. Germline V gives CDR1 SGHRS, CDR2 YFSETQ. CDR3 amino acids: CASSPDRGGGTDTQYF. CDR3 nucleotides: TGCGCCAGCAGCCCTGACAGGGGCGGTGGCACAGATACGCAGTATTTT.

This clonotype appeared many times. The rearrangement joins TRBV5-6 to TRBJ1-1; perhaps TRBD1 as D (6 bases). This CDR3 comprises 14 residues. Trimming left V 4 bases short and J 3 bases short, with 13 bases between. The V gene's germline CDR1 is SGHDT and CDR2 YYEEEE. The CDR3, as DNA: TGTGCCAGCAGCGTACAGGGATGGGACACTGAAGCTTTCTTT. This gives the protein CASSVQGWDTEAFF. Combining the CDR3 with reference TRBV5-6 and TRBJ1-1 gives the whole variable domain DAGVTQSPTHLIKTRGQQVTLRCSPKSGHDTVSWYQQALGQGPQFIFQYYEEEERQRGNFPDRFSGHQFPNYSSELNVNALLLGDSALYLCASSVQGWDTEAFFGQGTRLTVV.

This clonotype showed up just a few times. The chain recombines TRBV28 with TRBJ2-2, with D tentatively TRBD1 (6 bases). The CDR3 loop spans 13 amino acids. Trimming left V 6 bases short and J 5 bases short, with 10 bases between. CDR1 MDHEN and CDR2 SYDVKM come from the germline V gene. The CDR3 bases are TGTGCCAGCAGGTCAAGGGGGACCGGGGAGCTGTTTTTT. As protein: CASRSRGTGELFF.

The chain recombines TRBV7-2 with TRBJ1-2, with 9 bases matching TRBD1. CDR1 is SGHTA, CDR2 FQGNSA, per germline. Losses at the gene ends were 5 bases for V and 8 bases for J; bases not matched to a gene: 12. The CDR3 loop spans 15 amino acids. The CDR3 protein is CASSLTPGQGGGYTF. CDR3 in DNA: TGTGCCAGCAGCCTAACCCCGGGACAGGGTGGAGGCTACACCTTC.

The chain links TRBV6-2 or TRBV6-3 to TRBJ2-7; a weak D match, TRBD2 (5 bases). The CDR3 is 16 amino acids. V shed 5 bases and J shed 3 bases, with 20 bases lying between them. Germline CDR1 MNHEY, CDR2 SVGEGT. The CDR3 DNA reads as TGTGCCAGCAGTACCGTCACTGGCGGGTCATTCTACGAGCAGTACTTC. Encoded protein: CASSTVTGGSFYEQYF.

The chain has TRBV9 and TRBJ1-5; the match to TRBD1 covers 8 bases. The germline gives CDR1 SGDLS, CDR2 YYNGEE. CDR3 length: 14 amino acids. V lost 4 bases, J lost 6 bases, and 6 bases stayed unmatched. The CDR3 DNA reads TGTGCCAGCAGCCGGACAGGGAGTATTCAGCCCCAGCATTTT. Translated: CASSRTGSIQPQHF.

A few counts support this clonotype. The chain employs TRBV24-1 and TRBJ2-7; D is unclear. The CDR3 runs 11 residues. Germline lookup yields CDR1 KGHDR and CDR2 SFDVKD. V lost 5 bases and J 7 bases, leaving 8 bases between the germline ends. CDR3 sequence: CATSAGGEQYF. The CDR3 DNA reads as TGTGCCACCAGTGCCGGTGGGGAGCAGTACTTC.

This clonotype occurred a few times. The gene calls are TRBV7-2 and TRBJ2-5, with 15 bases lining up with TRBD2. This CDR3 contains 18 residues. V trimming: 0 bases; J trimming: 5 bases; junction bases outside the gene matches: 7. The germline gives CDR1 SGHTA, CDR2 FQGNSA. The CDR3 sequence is CASSLALGLAGGRETQYF. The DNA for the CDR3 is TGTGCCAGCAGCTTAGCACTCGGACTAGCGGGGGGGCGGGAGACCCAGTACTTC.

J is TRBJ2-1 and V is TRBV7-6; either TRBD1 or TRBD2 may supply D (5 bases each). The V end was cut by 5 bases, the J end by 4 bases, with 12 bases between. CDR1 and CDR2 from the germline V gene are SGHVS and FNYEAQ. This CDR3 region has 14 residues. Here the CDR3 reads CASSQTGPYNEQFF. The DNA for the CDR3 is TGTGCCAGCAGCCAGACGGGACCTTACAATGAGCAGTTCTTC.

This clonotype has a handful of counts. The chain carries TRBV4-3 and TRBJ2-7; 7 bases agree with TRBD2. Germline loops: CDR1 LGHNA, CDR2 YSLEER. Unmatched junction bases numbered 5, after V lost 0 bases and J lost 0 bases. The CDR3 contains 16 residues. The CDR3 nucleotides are TGCGCCAGCAGCCAAGACCCCAGCGGGGTCTCCTACGAGCAGTACGTC. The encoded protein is CASSQDPSGVSYEQYV.

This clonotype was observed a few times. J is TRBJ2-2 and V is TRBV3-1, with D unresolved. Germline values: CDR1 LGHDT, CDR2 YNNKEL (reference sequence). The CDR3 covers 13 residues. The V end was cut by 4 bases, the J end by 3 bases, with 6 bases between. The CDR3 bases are TGTGCCAGCAGCCGACCCTACACCGGGGAGCTGTTTTTT. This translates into CASSRPYTGELFF.

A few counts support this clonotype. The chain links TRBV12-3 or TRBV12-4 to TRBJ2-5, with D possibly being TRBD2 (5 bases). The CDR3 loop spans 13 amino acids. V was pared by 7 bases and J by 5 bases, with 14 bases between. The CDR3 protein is CASTGVGAETQYF. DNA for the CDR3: TGTGCCAGCACCGGGGTGGGCGCGGAGACCCAGTACTTC.

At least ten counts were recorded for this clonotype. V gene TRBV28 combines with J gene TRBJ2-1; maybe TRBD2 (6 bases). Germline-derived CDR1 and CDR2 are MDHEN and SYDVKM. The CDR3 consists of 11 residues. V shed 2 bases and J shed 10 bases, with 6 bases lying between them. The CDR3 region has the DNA TGTGCCAGCAGTTTAGGGAGGGAGCAGTTCTTC. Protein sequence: CASSLGREQFF.

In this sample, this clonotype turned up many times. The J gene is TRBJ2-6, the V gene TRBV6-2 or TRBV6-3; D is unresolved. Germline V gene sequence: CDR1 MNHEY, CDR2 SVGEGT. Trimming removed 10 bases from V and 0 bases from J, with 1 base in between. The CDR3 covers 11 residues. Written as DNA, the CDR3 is TGTGCCACCTCTGGGGCCAACGTCCTGACTTTC. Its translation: CATSGANVLTF.

This chain's CDR3 is CATSDAGGINEKLFF. CDR3 sequence (DNA): TGTGCCACCAGTGACGCAGGGGGTATTAATGAAAAACTGTTTTTT. The V call is TRBV24-1, the J call TRBJ1-4, with TRBD1 identical over 7 bases. The CDR3 contains 15 residues. From germline, CDR1 is KGHDR and CDR2 SFDVKD. The ends lost 4 bases at V and 4 bases at J; junction bases unmatched: 5.

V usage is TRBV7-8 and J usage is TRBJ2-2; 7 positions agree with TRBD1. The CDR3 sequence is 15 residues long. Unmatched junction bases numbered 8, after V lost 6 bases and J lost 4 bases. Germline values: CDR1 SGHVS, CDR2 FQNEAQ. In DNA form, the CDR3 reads TGTGCCAGCAGTTTTACCGGGACAGCCACCGGGGAGCTGTTTTTT. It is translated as CASSFTGTATGELFF.

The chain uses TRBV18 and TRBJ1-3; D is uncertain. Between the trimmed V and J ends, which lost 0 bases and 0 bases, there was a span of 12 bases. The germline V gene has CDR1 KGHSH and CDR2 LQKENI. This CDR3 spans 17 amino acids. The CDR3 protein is CASSPPLGPLSGNTIYF. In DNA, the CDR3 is TGTGCCAGCTCACCACCCCTTGGCCCTCTCTCTGGAAACACCATATATTTT.